A selection of T cell receptor beta chains follows, all from one sample in a study of shared clonotypes between healthy human individuals. Generated by immunoSEQ multiplex PCR, the TCRdb table keeps only in-frame clones and is missing some. The data show millions of clones, approximately 93% seen once. Sequenced material: naive CD4+ T cells from PBMCs. These receptors all stem from a man younger than 35 in good health. Some clones in this sample may be carry-over from other donors' samples. Each CDR3 is given with its conserved first and last residue. Each record gives: CDR3 length, V gene, J gene, clone size, D gene, CDR3 protein, CDR3 DNA. The D gene is left open where the match is weak. Only part of the rows carry a size: once, few, many, or a class if the clone is expanded.

13	TRBV30	TRBJ1-2	NA	TRBD1	CAWSVRQGVSYTF	TGTGCCTGGAGTGTACGGCAGGGGGTAAGCTACACCTTC
16	TRBV6-4	TRBJ2-7	NA	NA	CASSDSKRWSSYEQYF	TGTGCCAGCAGTGACTCGAAGCGTTGGAGCTCCTACGAGCAGTACTTC
15	TRBV9	TRBJ2-2	NA	NA	CASSSQGRGTGELFF	TGTGCCAGCAGCTCCCAGGGGAGAGGGACCGGGGAGCTGTTTTTT
15	TRBV7-8	TRBJ2-7	NA	TRBD2	CASSLAASGTYEQYF	TGTGCCAGCAGCTTAGCGGCTAGCGGGACCTACGAGCAGTACTTC
14	TRBV19	TRBJ2-7	NA	NA	CASSISPEPYEQYF	TGTGCCAGTAGTATTTCACCGGAACCCTACGAGCAGTACTTC
17	TRBV27	TRBJ1-1	NA	NA	CASSLSPARRLNTEAFF	TGTGCCAGCAGTTTATCGCCGGCCAGGCGACTGAACACTGAAGCTTTCTTT
15	TRBV4-3	TRBJ2-5	NA	TRBD2	CASSQSGTTQETQYF	TGCGCCAGCAGCCAGTCCGGGACTACCCAAGAGACCCAGTACTTC
15	TRBV6-1	TRBJ2-6	NA	NA	CASSDSGLGANVLTF	TGTGCCAGCAGTGACTCAGGTCTTGGGGCCAACGTCCTGACTTTC
19	TRBV5-6	TRBJ1-1	NA	NA	CASSLKQSVSPAVDTEAFF	TGTGCCAGCAGCTTGAAACAATCGGTCTCCCCGGCGGTGGACACTGAAGCTTTCTTT
14	TRBV5-1	TRBJ1-1	NA	NA	CASSLDRADTEAFF	TGCGCCAGCAGCTTGGATCGTGCCGACACTGAAGCTTTCTTT
14	TRBV15	TRBJ2-7	NA	TRBD2	CATSRDRSGDEQYF	TGTGCCACCAGCAGAGATCGGAGCGGGGACGAGCAGTACTTC
13	TRBV29-1	TRBJ2-3	NA	NA	CSVEDYRAYTQYF	TGCAGCGTTGAAGATTACCGGGCTTATACGCAGTATTTT
15	TRBV7-9	TRBJ2-1	NA	TRBD2	CASSLTSGSTHEQFF	TGTGCCAGCTCCCTAACTAGCGGGAGTACCCATGAGCAGTTCTTC
12	TRBV7-2	TRBJ2-7	NA	NA	CASSFRWDEQYF	TGTGCCAGCAGCTTCCGTTGGGACGAGCAGTACTTC
12	TRBV10-3	TRBJ2-1	NA	TRBD2	CAIRGGLSEQFF	TGTGCCATCAGGGGGGGACTAAGTGAGCAGTTCTTC
14	TRBV2	TRBJ1-1	NA	NA	CASSEGHEHTEAFF	TGTGCCAGCAGTGAAGGGCATGAGCACACTGAAGCTTTCTTT
16	TRBV6-5	TRBJ2-7	once	NA	CASSYSKDGLSYEQYF	TGTGCCAGCAGTTACTCAAAGGACGGACTATCCTACGAGCAGTACTTC
14	TRBV11-2	TRBJ1-5	NA	TRBD1	CASSPQGANQPQHF	TGTGCCAGCAGCCCCCAGGGGGCAAATCAGCCCCAGCATTTT
18	TRBV5-6	TRBJ2-4	NA	NA	CASSLDRGGDLAKNIQYF	TGTGCCAGCAGCTTGGACAGGGGGGGCGATCTAGCCAAAAACATTCAGTACTTC
13	TRBV7-3	TRBJ2-1	NA	NA	CASSSHFNNEQFF	TGTGCCAGCAGCTCCCACTTTAACAATGAGCAGTTCTTC
15	TRBV5-1	TRBJ2-2	NA	NA	CASSPTGENTGELFF	TGCGCCAGCAGCCCGACAGGAGAGAACACCGGGGAGCTGTTTTTT
15	TRBV11-2	TRBJ2-5	NA	NA	CASSLTGLREETQYF	TGTGCCAGCAGCTTAACCGGGCTTCGAGAAGAGACCCAGTACTTC
15	TRBV11-2	TRBJ1-4	NA	TRBD1	CASSTRTGYAEKLFF	TGTGCCAGCAGCACGAGGACAGGGTACGCTGAAAAACTGTTTTTT
11	TRBV6-5	TRBJ1-2	NA	NA	CAGSGNYGYTF	TGTGCCGGATCAGGGAACTATGGCTACACCTTC
13	TRBV10-1	TRBJ2-1	once	NA	CASSDGGRDEQFF	TGCGCCAGCAGTGACGGGGGCCGGGATGAGCAGTTCTTC
15	TRBV5-1	TRBJ2-5	NA	NA	CASSDESGIGKTQYF	TGCGCCAGCAGCGACGAATCGGGAATTGGGAAGACCCAGTACTTC
15	TRBV15	TRBJ2-3	NA	TRBD1	CATSRRTGEGDTQYF	TGTGCCACCAGCAGGAGGACAGGGGAGGGAGATACGCAGTATTTT
16	TRBV21-1	TRBJ2-7	NA	NA	CASRRTSGRAVYEQYF	TGTGCCAGCAGAAGGACTAGCGGGAGGGCCGTGTACGAGCAGTACTTC